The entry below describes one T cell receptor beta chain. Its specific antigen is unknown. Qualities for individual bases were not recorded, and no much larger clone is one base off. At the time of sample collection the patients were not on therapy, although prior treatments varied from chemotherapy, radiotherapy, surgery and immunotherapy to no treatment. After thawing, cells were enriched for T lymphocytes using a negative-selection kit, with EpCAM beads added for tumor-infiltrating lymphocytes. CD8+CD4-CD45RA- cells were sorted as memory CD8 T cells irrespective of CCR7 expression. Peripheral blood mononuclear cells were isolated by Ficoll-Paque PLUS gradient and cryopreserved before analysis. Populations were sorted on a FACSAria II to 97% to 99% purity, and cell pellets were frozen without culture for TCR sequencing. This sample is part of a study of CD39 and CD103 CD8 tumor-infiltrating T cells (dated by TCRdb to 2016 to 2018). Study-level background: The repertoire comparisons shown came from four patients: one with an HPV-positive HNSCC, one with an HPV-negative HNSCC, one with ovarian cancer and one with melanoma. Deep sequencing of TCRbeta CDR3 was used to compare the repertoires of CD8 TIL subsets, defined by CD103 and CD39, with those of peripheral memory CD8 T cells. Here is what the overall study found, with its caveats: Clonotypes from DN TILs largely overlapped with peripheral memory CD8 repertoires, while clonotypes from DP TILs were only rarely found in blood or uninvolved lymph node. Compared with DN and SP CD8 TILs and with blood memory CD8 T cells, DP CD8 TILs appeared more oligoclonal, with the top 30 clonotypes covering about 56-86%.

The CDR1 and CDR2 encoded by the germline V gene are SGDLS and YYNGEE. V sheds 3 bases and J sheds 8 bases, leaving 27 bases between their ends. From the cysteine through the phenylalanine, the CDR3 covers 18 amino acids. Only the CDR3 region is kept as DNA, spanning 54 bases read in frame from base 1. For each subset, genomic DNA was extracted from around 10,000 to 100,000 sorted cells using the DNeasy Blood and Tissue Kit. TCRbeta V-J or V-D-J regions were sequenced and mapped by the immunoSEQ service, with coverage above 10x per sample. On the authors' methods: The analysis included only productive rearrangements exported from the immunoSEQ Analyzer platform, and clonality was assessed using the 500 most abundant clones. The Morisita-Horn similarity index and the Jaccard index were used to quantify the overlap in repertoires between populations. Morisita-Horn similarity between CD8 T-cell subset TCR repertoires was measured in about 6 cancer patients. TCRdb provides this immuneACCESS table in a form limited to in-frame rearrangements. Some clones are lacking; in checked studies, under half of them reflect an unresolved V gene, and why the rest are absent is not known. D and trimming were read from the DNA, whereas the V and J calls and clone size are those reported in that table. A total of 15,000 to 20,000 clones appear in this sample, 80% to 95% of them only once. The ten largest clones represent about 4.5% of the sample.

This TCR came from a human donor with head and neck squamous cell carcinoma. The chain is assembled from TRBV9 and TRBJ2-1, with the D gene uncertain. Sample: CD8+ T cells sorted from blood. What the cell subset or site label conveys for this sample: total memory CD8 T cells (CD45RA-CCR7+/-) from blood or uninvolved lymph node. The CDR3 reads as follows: CASSDPPHAQEIGDEQFF. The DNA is TGTGCCAGCAGCGATCCCCCCCATGCCCAGGAGATTGGCGATGAGCAGTTCTTC.